This T cell receptor beta chain was captured by sequencing in a study of OX40 agonist ivuxolimab in advanced cancers. Study details: In this cohort, patients received ivuxolimab, an agonistic anti-OX40 (CD134) antibody. General study points: CD4+ and CD8+ T cells in blood underwent clonal expansion by week 6 at 0.1 to 3.0 mg/kg.

CDR3 length: 14 residues. The germline CDR1 and CDR2 sequences are SGHNT and YENEEA. J was trimmed by 9 bases and V by 4 bases; bases with no gene match: 7. For this clone: Its cognate antigen is unknown.

Using immunoSEQ multiplex PCR, the repertoire was profiled, and TCRdb retains in-frame clones only, with some absent. The table has some 59,000 clones, 90% seen once. This specimen was CD4+ or CD8+ T cells sorted from blood, taken in a trial of the OX40 agonist ivuxolimab. This clonotype was sampled from an adult with an advanced solid tumor such as melanoma, head and neck, liver or kidney cancer. The V and J genes are TRBV11-3 and TRBJ2-4, with TRBD2 matching over 9 bases. The CDR3 protein is CASSSSSGVGIQYF. The CDR3 DNA is TGTGCCAGCAGCTCCTCTAGCGGGGTGGGCATTCAGTACTTC.